The 21 T cell receptor beta chains below all came from one sample that was sequenced in a study of breast tumors, draining lymph nodes, adjacent tissues. One entry per CDR3 protein, called by TCRdb with MiXCR from the multiplex PCR reads. The sample includes more than 80,000 distinct CDR3 sequences, 30% of them seen just once. Samples came from axillary lymph nodes draining the breast cancer. Sequencing was performed on axillary lymph node tissue. These receptors all come from a female donor with breast cancer. Some clones in this sample may be carry-over from other donors' samples.

CDR3 in amino acids: CASNELSTSESFF. CDR3 nucleotide sequence: TGTGCCAGCAACGAACTTTCGACAAGCGAATCTTTCTTT. The V call is TRBV6-1, the J call TRBJ1-1; D uncertain. The V and J ends lost 7 bases and 12 bases respectively, with 21 bases between them. This CDR3 is 13 amino acids long. CDR1 and CDR2 from the germline V gene are MNHNS and SASEGT.

This clonotype has only a few counts. This may arise from a read error, as a much more abundant clone is one base away. The chain couples TRBV11-3 to TRBJ2-5; TRBD2 is a possible D gene (7 bases). The CDR3 length is 14 residues. With 1 base removed from V and 5 bases from J, the gap between germline ends came to 11 bases. From germline, CDR1 is SGHNT and CDR2 YENEEA. CDR3 nucleotides: TGTGCCAGCAGCTTAGGCGGGGGCACGGAGACCCAGTACTTC. Amino acids: CASSLGGGTETQYF.

As for this clonotype: A much larger clone differs by one base, so this may be a read error. The chain recombines TRBV3-1 with TRBJ1-3; D is perhaps TRBD1 (6 bases). The CDR3 totals 17 residues. CDR1 and CDR2 from the germline V gene are LGHDT and YNNKEL (reference sequence). The CDR3 DNA is TGTGCCAGCAGTCCTAGTTTGAGGGGGTATTCTGGAAACACCGTATATTTT. This translates into CASSPSLRGYSGNTVYF. The whole variable domain, filled in from reference TRBV3-1 and TRBJ1-3, reads DTAVSQTPKYLVTQMGNDKSIKCEQNLGHDTMYWYKQDSKKFLKIMFSYNNKELIINETVPNRFSPKSPDKAHLNLHINSLELGDSAVYFCASSPSLRGYSGNTVYFGEGSWLTVV.

In its sample, this clonotype was seen many times. V usage is TRBV10-3 and J usage is TRBJ2-2; tentative D call: TRBD1 (6 bases). Deletions cut 6 bases from V and 1 base from J, with 12 bases between. Germline CDR1 and CDR2: ENHRY and SYGVKD. The CDR3 is 15 residues long. CDR3 nucleotides: TGTGCCATCAGCACCGGGACAAAGAACACCGGGGAGCTGTTTTTT. It is translated as CAISTGTKNTGELFF.

This clonotype was detected ten times or more. This rearrangement joins TRBV5-6 to TRBJ2-3; TRBD2 matches 12 bases. Germline CDR1 SGHDT, CDR2 YYEEEE. The J segment lost 3 bases and the V segment lost 10 bases, leaving 6 bases of the junction unmatched. This CDR3 is built from 14 residues. The chain's CDR3 is CAGGTSGHTDTQYF. The CDR3 region has the DNA TGTGCCGGGGGGACTAGCGGGCATACAGATACGCAGTATTTT.

This clonotype showed up many times. This rearrangement joins TRBV24-1 to TRBJ2-1; TRBD2 is a possible D gene (6 bases). Trimming took 9 bases from V and 8 from J, leaving 13 bases between them. The V gene's germline CDR1 is KGHDR and CDR2 SFDVKD. The CDR3 runs to 12 residues. The chain's CDR3 is CATGGGDDEQFF. Here the CDR3 DNA reads TGTGCCACCGGCGGAGGGGACGATGAGCAGTTCTTC.

This clonotype was recorded once. The V and J genes are TRBV24-1 and TRBJ2-1; 11 bases line up with TRBD2. Germline V lookup: CDR1 KGHDR, CDR2 SFDVKD. The CDR3 totals 16 residues. Trimming took 4 bases from V and 12 from J; bases not matched to a gene: 13. CDR3 residues: CATSEGTSGYTDTQFF. As DNA, the CDR3 is TGTGCCACCAGTGAAGGGACTAGCGGATACACAGATACGCAGTTCTTC.

The chain couples TRBV9 to TRBJ2-3; D is ambiguous. Germline CDR1 is SGDLS and CDR2 is YYNGEE. V lost 0 bases, J lost 0 bases, and 11 bases lay in between. The CDR3 is made up of 16 amino acids. The CDR3 loop is CASSVEAPTSTDTQYF. CDR3 DNA sequence: TGTGCCAGCAGCGTAGAGGCCCCGACCAGCACAGATACGCAGTATTTT.

The chain employs TRBV20-1 and TRBJ1-3, with TRBD1 as a possible D gene (6 bases). V was clipped by 5 bases and J by 3 bases, with 8 bases between them. The CDR3 length is 12 residues. CDR1 and CDR2 (germline): DFQATT, SNEGSKA (reference sequence). CDR3 nucleotide sequence: TGCAGTGCTCCGGACAGTGGAAACACCATATATTTT. Amino acid sequence: CSAPDSGNTIYF.

This clonotype was counted ten times or more. The chain uses TRBV4-1 and TRBJ2-3; TRBD2 matches at 12 bases. Trimming at V came to 6 bases and at J to 7 bases, leaving 5 bases not matched to a gene. Germline V lookup: CDR1 MGHRA, CDR2 YSYEKL. The CDR3 contains 14 residues. The CDR3 spells CASRLAGGTNTQYF. The CDR3 nucleotides read TGCGCCAGCAGACTAGCGGGGGGAACGAATACGCAGTATTTT.

V and J are TRBV7-3 and TRBJ2-6; D unclear. CDR3 length equals 14 residues. Trimming cost V 2 bases and J 4 bases, with 6 bases left between them. From germline, CDR1 is SGHTA and CDR2 FQGTGA. The CDR3, as DNA: TGTGCCAGCAGCTTATCATTCGGGGCCAACGTCCTGACTTTC. This encodes CASSLSFGANVLTF. Combining the CDR3 with reference TRBV7-3 and TRBJ2-6 gives the whole variable domain GAGVSQTPSNKVTEKGKYVELRCDPISGHTALYWYRQSLGQGPEFLIYFQGTGAADDSGLPNDRFFAVRPEGSVSTLKIQRTERGDSAVYLCASSLSFGANVLTFGAGSRLTVL.

The CDR3 DNA follows: TGTGCCAGCAGTGAAACTAGCGGGAGGGCGTTCCAAGAGACCCAGTACTTC. Its protein is CASSETSGRAFQETQYF. V and J are TRBV6-6 and TRBJ2-5; 13 bases match TRBD2. The junction had 7 bases not matched to a gene; V was cut back by 5 bases and J by 1 base. The germline CDR1 and CDR2 sequences are MNHNY and SVGAGI (reference sequence). The CDR3 extends over 17 amino acids.

The V call is TRBV7-2, the J call TRBJ1-6, with D tentatively TRBD1 (5 bases). CDR1 is SGHTA and CDR2 is FQGNSA in the germline V gene. This CDR3 has 14 amino acids. Trimming pared 8 bases from V and 8 bases from J, leaving 16 bases between. CDR3 region: CASRQGGNYSPLHF. For the CDR3, the DNA is TGTGCCAGCCGCCAGGGTGGGAATTATTCACCCCTCCACTTT. Full variable domain (outside the CDR3, taken from reference TRBV7-2 and TRBJ1-6): GAGVSQSPSNKVTEKGKDVELRCDPISGHTALYWYRQSLGQGLEFLIYFQGNSAPDKSGLPSDRFSAERTGGSVSTLTIQRTQQEDSAVYLCASRQGGNYSPLHFGNGTRLTVT.

This clonotype was found a few times. A read error is possible here, since a much larger clone lies one base away. The rearrangement links TRBV11-2 to TRBJ2-7; TRBD1 aligns across 8 bases. This CDR3 comprises 14 residues. Germline assignment: CDR1 SGHAT and CDR2 FQNNGV. Losses at the gene ends were 11 bases for V and 4 bases for J; bases not matched to a gene: 13. CDR3: CAGIGQGVGYEQYF. DNA of the CDR3: TGTGCCGGCATCGGACAGGGAGTAGGTTACGAGCAGTACTTC.

In its sample, this clonotype was seen many times. The V gene is TRBV19, the J gene TRBJ2-6; 7 bases fit TRBD1. The CDR3 spans 18 residues. The germline CDR1 and CDR2 sequences are LNHDA and SQIVND (reference sequence). After removal of 3 bases from V and 0 bases from J, the junction contained 8 bases not matched to a gene. The CDR3 DNA reads TGTGCCAGTAGTATTACGAGGGACAGCGGCTCTGGGGCCAACGTCCTGACTTTC. Amino acids: CASSITRDSGSGANVLTF.

In regard to this clonotype: This clone may be a read error of a much larger clone one base away. The V call is TRBV6-1, the J call TRBJ2-7, with a weak D call TRBD1 (7 bases). CDR3 length: 15 amino acids. V lost 5 bases and J 2 bases, leaving 16 bases between the germline ends. The germline CDR1 and CDR2 sequences are MNHNS and SASEGT. The CDR3 spells CASSQGGTVPYEQYF. The CDR3 region has the DNA TGTGCCAGCAGTCAAGGGGGGACAGTCCCCTACGAGCAGTACTTC.

There are many counts of this clonotype. This clone may be a read error of a much larger clone one base away. This chain joins TRBV7-8 and TRBJ2-5; 11 nucleotides line up with TRBD2. In germline, CDR1 is SGHVS, CDR2 FQNEAQ. The CDR3 is made up of 17 amino acids. CDR3 bases: TGTGCCAGCAGCTCCGGACTAGCGGGCCTCCAACAAGAGCCCCAGTACTTC. Translated: CASSSGLAGLQQEPQYF.

The chain is built from TRBV9 and TRBJ2-5, with 8 bases fitting TRBD1. This CDR3 comprises 18 residues. V lost 0 bases and J lost 0; bases outside the gene matches: 10. Per germline, CDR1 SGDLS and CDR2 YYNGEE. The CDR3 loop reads CASSVGRDRQLYQETQYF. CDR3 coding DNA: TGTGCCAGCAGCGTAGGACGGGACAGGCAATTGTACCAAGAGACCCAGTACTTC.

In the case of this clonotype: A single base separates this from a much larger clone, so it may be a read error. The chain links TRBV6-5 to TRBJ2-1; TRBD1 matches at 9 bases. There are 16 residues in the CDR3. Germline V gene sequence: CDR1 MNHEY, CDR2 SVGAGI. CDR3 sequence (DNA): TGTGCCAGCAGTTACCGGGGACAGGGACCCTACAATGGGCAGTTCTTC. Its protein is CASSYRGQGPYNGQFF.

This clonotype was observed at least ten times. The V gene is TRBV5-8, the J gene TRBJ1-4, with 11 positions matching TRBD1. Looked up from germline, CDR1 is SGHTS and CDR2 is YDEGEE. This CDR3 has 17 amino acids. Unmatched junction bases numbered 11, after V lost 2 bases and J lost 8 bases. The CDR3 reads CASSFNPGQGAWEKLFF. The CDR3 DNA follows: TGTGCCAGCAGCTTCAACCCCGGACAGGGGGCTTGGGAAAAACTGTTTTTT.

This clonotype occurred a few times. A much more abundant neighbour one base away suggests this may be a read error. The chain couples TRBV20-1 to TRBJ1-5; D perhaps matches TRBD1 (5 bases). The CDR3 has 15 residues. The germline gives CDR1 DFQATT, CDR2 SNEGSKA (reference sequence). CDR3 protein: CSARSGTDSTQPQHF. The CDR3 region has the DNA TGCAGTGCTAGAAGCGGGACCGATAGCACTCAGCCCCAGCATTTT.